The clone carrying this T cell receptor beta chain showed up many times. The antigen is undetermined. The CDR3 loop spans 16 amino acids. CDR1 is MNHEY and CDR2 is SMNVEV in the germline V gene (reference sequence). Unmatched junction bases numbered 13, after V lost 6 bases and J lost 5 bases. This sample was taken from a study of T cells in Graves' hyperthyroidism and ophthalmopathy. Study overall: The blood sample was taken at first diagnosis, before treatment began.

Clinicians diagnosed patients from clinical symptoms, serum thyroxine and TRAb, thyroid ultrasound and orbital computed tomography. PBMCs were derived from roughly 10 ml fresh peripheral blood. RNA transcripts were the template for amplifying TCR beta CDR3 regions. HTBI primers were employed in a first-round RT-PCR of the TCR CDR3. TCRdb called the multiplex PCR reads again in MiXCR, with one record for every CDR3 protein. Of 250,000 to 300,000 distinct CDR3 sequences in the sample, roughly 19% were seen once. The study, taken as a whole, reports: Classification by a 13 V-J model distinguished ophthalmopathy from stable hyperthyroidism.

This chain links TRBV27 with TRBJ2-5, with 9 bases identical to TRBD2. This clonotype originated in a middle-aged man with Graves' ophthalmopathy. Sequencing input: blood. This chain's CDR3 is CASSVDLAGRGETQYF. CDR3 sequence (DNA): TGTGCCAGCAGCGTGGACCTAGCGGGAAGGGGTGAGACCCAGTACTTC.